This record concerns one T cell receptor (beta chain) sequence. The target antigen is unknown. V dropped 5 bases and J dropped 0 bases, with 15 bases sitting between them. The CDR3 sequence is 16 residues long. Germline CDR1 SGHDN, CDR2 FVKESK. Primers for the PCR totalled 60 Vbeta and 13 Jbeta. Generated by immunoSEQ multiplex PCR, the TCRdb table keeps only in-frame clones and is missing some. The table shows around 200,000 clones, with approximately 80% occurring only once. The entry originates in a study of cytomegalovirus exposure and HLA in healthy donors. Study findings and constraints: Exclusion as indistinguishable affected some V segments, including TRBV6-2 and TRBV6-3.

Material for sequencing was PBMCs. The gene calls are TRBV14 and TRBJ2-3, with D possibly TRBD2 on 6 matching bases. The clonotype was recovered from a man in his forties in good health and CMV-seronegative. The CDR3 spells CASSARDSLSTDTQYF. Written as DNA, the CDR3 is TGTGCCAGCAGCGCCCGGGACTCCCTTAGCACAGATACGCAGTATTTT.